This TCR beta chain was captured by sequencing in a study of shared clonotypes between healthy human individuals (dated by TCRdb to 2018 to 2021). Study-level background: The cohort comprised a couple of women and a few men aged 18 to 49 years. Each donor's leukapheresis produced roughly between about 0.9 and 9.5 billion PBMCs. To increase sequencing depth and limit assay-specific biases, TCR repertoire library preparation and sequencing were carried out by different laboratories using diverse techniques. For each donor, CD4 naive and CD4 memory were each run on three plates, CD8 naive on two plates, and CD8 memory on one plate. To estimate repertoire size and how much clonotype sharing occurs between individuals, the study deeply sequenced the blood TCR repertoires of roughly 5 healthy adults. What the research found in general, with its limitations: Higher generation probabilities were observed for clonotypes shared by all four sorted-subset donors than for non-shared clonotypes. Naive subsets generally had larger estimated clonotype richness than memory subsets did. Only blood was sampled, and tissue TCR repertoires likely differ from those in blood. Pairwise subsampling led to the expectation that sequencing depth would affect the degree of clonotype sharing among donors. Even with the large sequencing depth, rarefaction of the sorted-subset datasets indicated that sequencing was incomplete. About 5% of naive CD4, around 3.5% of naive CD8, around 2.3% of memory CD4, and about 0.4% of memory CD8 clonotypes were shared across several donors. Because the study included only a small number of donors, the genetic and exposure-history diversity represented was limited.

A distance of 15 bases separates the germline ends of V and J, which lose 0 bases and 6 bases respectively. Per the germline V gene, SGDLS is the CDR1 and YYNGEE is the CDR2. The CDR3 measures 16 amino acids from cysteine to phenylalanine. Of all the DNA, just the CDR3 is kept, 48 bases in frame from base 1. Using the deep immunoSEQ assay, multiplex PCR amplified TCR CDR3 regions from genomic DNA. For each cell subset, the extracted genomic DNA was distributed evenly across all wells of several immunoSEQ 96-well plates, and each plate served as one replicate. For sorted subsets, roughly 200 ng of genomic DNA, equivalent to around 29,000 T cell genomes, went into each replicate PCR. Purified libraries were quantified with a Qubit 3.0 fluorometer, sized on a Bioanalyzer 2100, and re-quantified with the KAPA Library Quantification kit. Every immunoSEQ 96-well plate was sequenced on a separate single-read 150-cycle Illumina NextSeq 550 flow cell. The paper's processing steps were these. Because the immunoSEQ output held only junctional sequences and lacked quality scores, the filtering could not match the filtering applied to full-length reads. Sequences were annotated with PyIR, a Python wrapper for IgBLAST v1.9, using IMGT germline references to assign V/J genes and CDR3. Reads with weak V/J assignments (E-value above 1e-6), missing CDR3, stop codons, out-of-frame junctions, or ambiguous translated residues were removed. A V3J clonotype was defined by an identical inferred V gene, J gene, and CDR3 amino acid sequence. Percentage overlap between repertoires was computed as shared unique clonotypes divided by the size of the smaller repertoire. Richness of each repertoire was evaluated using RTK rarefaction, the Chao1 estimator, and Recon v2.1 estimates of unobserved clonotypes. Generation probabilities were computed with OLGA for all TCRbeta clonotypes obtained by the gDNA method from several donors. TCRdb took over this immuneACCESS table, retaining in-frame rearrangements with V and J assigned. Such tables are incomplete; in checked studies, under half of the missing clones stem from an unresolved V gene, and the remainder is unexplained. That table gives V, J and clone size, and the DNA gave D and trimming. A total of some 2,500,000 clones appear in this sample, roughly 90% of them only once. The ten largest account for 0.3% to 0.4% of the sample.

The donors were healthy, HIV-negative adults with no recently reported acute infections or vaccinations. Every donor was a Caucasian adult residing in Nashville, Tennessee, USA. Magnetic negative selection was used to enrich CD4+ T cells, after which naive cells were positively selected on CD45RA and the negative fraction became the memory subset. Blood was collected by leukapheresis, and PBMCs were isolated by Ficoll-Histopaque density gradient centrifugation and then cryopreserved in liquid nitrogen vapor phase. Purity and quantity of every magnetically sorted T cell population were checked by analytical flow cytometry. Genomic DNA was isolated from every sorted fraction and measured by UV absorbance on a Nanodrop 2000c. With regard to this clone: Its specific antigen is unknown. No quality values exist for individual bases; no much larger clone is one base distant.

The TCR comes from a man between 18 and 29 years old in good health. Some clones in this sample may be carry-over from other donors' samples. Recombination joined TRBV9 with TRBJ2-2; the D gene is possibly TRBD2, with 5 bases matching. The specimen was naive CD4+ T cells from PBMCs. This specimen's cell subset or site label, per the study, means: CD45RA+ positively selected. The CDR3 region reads CASSVAGRESSGELFF. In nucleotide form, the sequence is TGTGCCAGCAGCGTAGCGGGAAGGGAGAGTTCCGGGGAGCTGTTTTTT.